The present T cell receptor (beta chain) was sequenced within a study of beta chain features in type 1 diabetes. Expressed TCRB transcripts were sequenced because the entire RNA isolate underwent reverse transcription. It was found that naive, central memory and regulatory T cell samples averaged about 3.57 million reads. Clones were sequenced by immunoSEQ multiplex PCR, and TCRdb holds only the in-frame ones, with some missing. The sample contains hundreds of thousands of clones, over 13% of which appear only once. This clone was observed a few times. Its antigen is not known. The sample carries other DNA sequences with the same CDR3. Study outcomes and limitations: A moderate, significant TCRB CDR3 shortening appeared in type 1 diabetes across four CD4+ subsets. The question of HLA type influencing TCRB rearrangement was one that remained unresolved here.

Sequenced sample: naive CD4+ T cells from blood. The TCR sequence derives from a young man with type 1 diabetes.

The CDR3 region has the DNA TGTGCCTGGAGTGTACAGGCAGGGGGCGAGACCCAGTACTTC. This encodes CAWSVQAGGETQYF. The chain carries TRBV30 and TRBJ2-5; 8 positions agree with TRBD1. CDR3 length: 14 amino acids. V lost 0 bases, J lost 5 bases, and 5 bases stayed unmatched. Germline values: CDR1 GTSNPN, CDR2 SVGIG (reference sequence).